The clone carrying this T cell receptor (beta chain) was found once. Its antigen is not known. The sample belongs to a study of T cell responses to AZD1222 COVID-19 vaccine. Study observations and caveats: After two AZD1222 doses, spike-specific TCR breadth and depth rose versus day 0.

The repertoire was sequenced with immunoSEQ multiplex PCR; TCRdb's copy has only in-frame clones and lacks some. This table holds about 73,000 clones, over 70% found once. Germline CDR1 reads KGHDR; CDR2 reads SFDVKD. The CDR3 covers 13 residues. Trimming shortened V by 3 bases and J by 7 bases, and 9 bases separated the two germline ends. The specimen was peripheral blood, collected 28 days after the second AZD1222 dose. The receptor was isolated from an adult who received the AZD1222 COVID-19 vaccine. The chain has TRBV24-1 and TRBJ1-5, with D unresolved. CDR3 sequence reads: CATSDEGWQPQHF. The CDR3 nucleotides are TGTGCCACCAGTGATGAGGGTTGGCAGCCCCAGCATTTT.